The present TCR beta chain was sequenced within a study of blood T cells in healthy people across ages. The study, taken as a whole, reports: A roughly linear fall in TCR beta diversity per million T cells was seen with increasing age.

The junction had 5 bases not matched to a gene; V was cut back by 1 base and J by 2 bases. The CDR3 runs 16 residues. Per germline, CDR1 SGHVS and CDR2 FQNEAQ. This clonotype was seen many times. Its antigen remains unidentified. Primers used in a second PCR of roughly 6 to 11 cycles were a sample-barcoded 5' primer and a J-beta primer mix. TCRdb passed the 5' RACE reads through MiXCR, listing each CDR3 protein once. Here the sample spans hundreds of thousands of distinct CDR3 sequences, around 31% being singletons. Donors were systemically healthy Caucasian individuals from Russia aged roughly 6 to 100 years. The authors isolated at least 7 million PBMCs per sample.

The chain uses TRBV7-8 and TRBJ2-3, with 8 bases aligning to TRBD2. The TCR originated in a woman aged 80 or older in good health. The sequenced sample consisted of blood. The CDR3 DNA follows: TGTGCCAGCAGCTTAGATGGTAGCGGGGCCACAGATACGCAGTATTTT. Protein: CASSLDGSGATDTQYF. Looking up the rest from reference TRBV7-8 and TRBJ2-3 gives the full variable domain: GAGVSQSPRYKVAKRGQDVALRCDPISGHVSLFWYQQALGQGPEFLTYFQNEAQLDKSGLPSDRFFAERPEGSVSTLKIQRTQQEDSAVYLCASSLDGSGATDTQYFGPGTRLTVL.